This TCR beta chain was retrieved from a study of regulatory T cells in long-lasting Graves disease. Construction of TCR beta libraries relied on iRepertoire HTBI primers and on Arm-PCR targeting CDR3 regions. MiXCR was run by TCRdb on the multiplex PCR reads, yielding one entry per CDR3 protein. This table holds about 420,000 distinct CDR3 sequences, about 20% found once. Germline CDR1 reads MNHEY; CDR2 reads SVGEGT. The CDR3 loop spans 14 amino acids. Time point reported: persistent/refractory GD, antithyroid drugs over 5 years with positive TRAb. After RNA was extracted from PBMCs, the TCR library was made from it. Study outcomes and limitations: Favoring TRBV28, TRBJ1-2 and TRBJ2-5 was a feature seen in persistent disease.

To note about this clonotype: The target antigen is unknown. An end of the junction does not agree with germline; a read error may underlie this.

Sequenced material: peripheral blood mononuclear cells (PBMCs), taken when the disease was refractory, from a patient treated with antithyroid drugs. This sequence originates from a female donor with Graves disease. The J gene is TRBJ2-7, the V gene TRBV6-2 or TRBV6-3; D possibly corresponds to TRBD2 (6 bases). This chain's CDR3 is CASRTEGHSYERYF. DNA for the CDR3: TGTGCCAGCCGGACGGAGGGCCATTCCTACGAGCGGTACTTC.